The 29 T cell receptor beta chains reported below all come from one sample, sequenced in a study of Graves' ophthalmopathy and Graves' hyperthyroidism. RNA transcripts provided the template for amplifying TCR beta CDR3 regions. In the first round, RT-PCR was carried out with HTBI primers, and a multiplex PCR formed the second round. TCRdb fed the multiplex PCR reads into MiXCR, producing one record per CDR3 protein. The table shows 1 million to 1.3 million distinct CDR3 sequences, with less than 45% occurring only once. The sample taken for sequencing was peripheral blood or thyroid tissue (not recorded which). Receptors were obtained from an adult man with Graves' hyperthyroidism.

This clonotype occurred many times. J is TRBJ1-2 and V is TRBV7-2; D is undetermined. Germline V lookup: CDR1 SGHTA, CDR2 FQGNSA. Trimming removed 1 base at V and 3 bases at J, with 12 bases between. The CDR3 is 15 amino acids. CDR3 nucleotides: TGTGCCAGCAGCTTAGACAGTCGACGCTACTATGGCTACACCTTC. Encoded protein: CASSLDSRRYYGYTF.

This clonotype was seen a handful of times. The chain uses TRBV6-2 or TRBV6-3 and TRBJ1-1; D not resolved. The germline gives CDR1 MNHEY, CDR2 SVGEGT. The CDR3 runs to 15 residues. Trimming left V 2 bases short and J 2 bases short, with 12 bases between. The CDR3 DNA follows: TGTGCCAGCAGTTACCTCCACACCCTAAACACTGAAGCTTTCTTT. Translated: CASSYLHTLNTEAFF.

The gene calls are TRBV7-8 and TRBJ2-2; D possibly corresponds to TRBD2 (5 bases). This CDR3 is built from 14 residues. Deletions cut 5 bases from V and 6 bases from J, with 13 bases between. Germline loops: CDR1 SGHVS, CDR2 FQNEAQ. The CDR3 protein is CASSTARAAGELFF. The CDR3, as DNA: TGTGCCAGCAGCACCGCGAGGGCTGCCGGGGAGCTGTTTTTT. Full variable domain (remainder filled in from reference TRBV7-8 and TRBJ2-2): GAGVSQSPRYKVAKRGQDVALRCDPISGHVSLFWYQQALGQGPEFLTYFQNEAQLDKSGLPSDRFFAERPEGSVSTLKIQRTQQEDSAVYLCASSTARAAGELFFGEGSRLTVL.

The V call is TRBV5-1, the J call TRBJ1-1; a weak D match, TRBD1 (5 bases). The CDR3 is 13 amino acids. V lost 6 bases and J 1 base, leaving 10 bases between the germline ends. CDR1 SGHRS and CDR2 YFSETQ come from the germline V gene. The CDR3 loop reads CASTDQGNTEAFF. The CDR3 region has the DNA TGCGCCAGCACAGATCAGGGGAACACTGAAGCTTTCTTT.

This clonotype was counted once. The chain combines TRBV2 with TRBJ2-1; TRBD2 matches at 9 bases. Germline-derived CDR1 and CDR2 are SNHLY and FYNNEI. The CDR3 is 14 amino acids. Trimming at V came to 6 bases and at J to 6 bases, leaving 6 bases not matched to a gene. The CDR3 sequence is CASSRTSVINEQFF. CDR3 nucleotides: TGTGCCAGCAGCCGGACTAGCGTAATCAATGAGCAGTTCTTC.

This clonotype was seen at least ten times. The chain joins TRBV4-3 to TRBJ2-7; no reliable D call. The V and J ends lost 1 base and 4 bases respectively, with 14 bases between them. Germline assignment: CDR1 LGHNA and CDR2 YSLEER. The CDR3 spans 15 residues. The CDR3 DNA reads TGCGCCAGCAGCCAAGCACGGGTCTCGTCGTACGAGCAGTACTTC. Translating it yields CASSQARVSSYEQYF.

In the case of this clonotype: A much larger clonotype is one base distant, so this may be a read error. The chain has TRBV7-9 and TRBJ1-5, with 8 bases identical to TRBD1. Germline V gene sequence: CDR1 SEHNR, CDR2 FQNEAQ (reference sequence). This CDR3 spans 15 amino acids. The CDR3 protein is CASNLRGDRNQPQHF. Written as DNA, the CDR3 is TGTGCCAGCAACTTAAGGGGGGACAGGAATCAGCCCCAGCATTTT.

The CDR3 nucleotides are TGCAGCGCCGACAGGTCCTATGGCTACACCTTC. Translated: CSADRSYGYTF. This chain connects TRBV29-1 to TRBJ1-2; the D gene is possibly TRBD1 (6 bases). The CDR3 covers 11 residues. The V end lost 7 bases, the J end lost 4 bases, and 10 bases lay between the germline ends. In germline, CDR1 is SQVTM, CDR2 ANQGSEA.

Many counts were recorded for this clonotype. The chain has TRBV10-3 and TRBJ2-5; D is undetermined. This CDR3 has 11 amino acids. Germline values: CDR1 ENHRY, CDR2 SYGVKD. Trimming shortened V by 8 bases and J by 5 bases, and 9 bases separated the two germline ends. This CDR3 is CAIGPPETQYF. Written as DNA, the CDR3 is TGTGCCATCGGCCCACCCGAGACCCAGTACTTC.

V and J are TRBV29-1 and TRBJ2-7; D is unresolved. This CDR3 region has 12 residues. The V and J ends lost 4 bases and 0 bases respectively, with 7 bases between them. Looked up from germline, CDR1 is SQVTM and CDR2 is ANQGSEA. The CDR3 coding sequence is TGCAGCGTTGGTAGGTACTCCTACGAGCAGTACTTC. Translating gives CSVGRYSYEQYF.

The rearrangement uses TRBV29-1 and TRBJ2-1; D is uncertain. This CDR3 contains 14 residues. Germline values: CDR1 SQVTM, CDR2 ANQGSEA. The V end lost 4 bases, the J end lost 12 bases, and 22 bases lay between the germline ends. CDR3 sequence reads: CSVVLPEMAYGQFF. For the CDR3, the DNA is TGCAGCGTTGTGCTCCCCGAAATGGCCTATGGGCAGTTCTTC.

The chain is built from TRBV9 and TRBJ1-2; TRBD1 agrees at 7 bases. Germline CDR1 and CDR2: SGDLS and YYNGEE. Trimming removed 4 bases from V and 7 bases from J; junction bases left unmatched: 19. This CDR3 contains 17 residues. CDR3 residues: CASSRKSGGGGLLGYTF. The CDR3 region has the DNA TGTGCCAGCAGCCGCAAGTCCGGGGGAGGGGGCCTCCTTGGCTACACCTTC.

CDR3 in amino acids: CASSYPLGQISNQPQHF. The CDR3, as DNA: TGTGCCAGCAGTTACCCCCTGGGACAAATTAGCAATCAGCCCCAGCATTTT. The V gene is TRBV6-6, the J gene TRBJ1-5, with a weak D call TRBD1 (6 bases). The V gene's germline CDR1 is MNHNY and CDR2 SVGAGI (reference sequence). The CDR3 is 17 residues long. Between the trimmed V and J ends, which lost 2 bases and 0 bases, there was a span of 14 bases.

This clonotype was observed many times. CDR3 sequence reads: CSAPGQGEHEQYF. CDR3 in DNA: TGCAGCGCGCCGGGACAGGGAGAACACGAGCAGTACTTC. The chain uses TRBV29-1 and TRBJ2-7, with 9 bases fitting TRBD1. The CDR3 sequence is 13 residues long. Per germline, CDR1 SQVTM and CDR2 ANQGSEA. V was clipped by 7 bases and J by 5 bases; unmatched bases: 9.

The rearrangement uses TRBV28 and TRBJ2-3, with D hard to call. In germline, CDR1 is MDHEN, CDR2 SYDVKM. Trimming removed 6 bases from V and 3 bases from J, with 19 bases in between. The CDR3 has 16 amino acids. In nucleotides, the CDR3 is TGTGCCAGCAGAGGTGACCCGGTATCTAGGACAGATACGCAGTATTTT. This translates into CASRGDPVSRTDTQYF.

Notes on this clonotype: Given a much more abundant clone one base away, this may be a read error. The chain uses TRBV2 and TRBJ1-5, with D unclear. The CDR3 runs 15 residues. The germline CDR1 and CDR2 sequences are SNHLY and FYNNEI. CDR3 sequence reads: CAGSQELRHNQPQHF. Written as DNA, the CDR3 is TGCGCCGGCAGCCAAGAACTTCGGCACAATCAGCCCCAGCATTTT.

J is TRBJ1-2 and V is TRBV28, with TRBD1 matching 8 bases. Germline V gives CDR1 MDHEN, CDR2 SYDVKM. V lost 6 bases to trimming and J lost 8 bases; unmatched junction nucleotides: 11. This CDR3 region has 14 residues. CDR3 residues: CASRPGQVSVGYTF. The CDR3 DNA reads TGTGCCAGCAGACCGGGACAGGTCTCGGTGGGCTACACCTTC.

The genes are TRBV7-3 and TRBJ2-7; TRBD2 aligns across 7 bases. The junction had 5 bases not matched to a gene; V was cut back by 1 base and J by 2 bases. Looked up from germline, CDR1 is SGHTA and CDR2 is FQGTGA. This CDR3 has 15 amino acids. This CDR3 reads CASSLMGGSPYEQYF. In DNA, the CDR3 is TGTGCCAGCAGCTTAATGGGCGGGAGTCCCTACGAGCAGTACTTC.

The V call is TRBV10-2, the J call TRBJ1-1; D ambiguous. CDR3 length: 16 amino acids. V shed 2 bases and J shed 5 bases, with 18 bases lying between them. CDR1 and CDR2 from the germline V gene are WSHSY and SAAADI. The CDR3 DNA reads as TGCGCCAGCAGTGAGCCGGTCGGAGGTCGGGGAACTGAAGCTTTCTTT. This gives the protein CASSEPVGGRGTEAFF.

This clonotype appeared many times. The V and J genes are TRBV7-6 and TRBJ1-2; 12 bases match TRBD1. V lost 1 base and J lost 6; bases outside the gene matches: 6. Per germline, CDR1 SGHVS and CDR2 FNYEAQ. This CDR3 comprises 16 residues. The CDR3 spells CASSLGPGQGANGYTF. CDR3 nucleotides: TGTGCCAGCAGCTTAGGACCGGGACAGGGGGCGAATGGCTACACCTTC.

The V call is TRBV28, the J call TRBJ1-1, with 7 bases lining up with TRBD1. Trimming cost V 6 bases and J 5 bases; bases outside gene matches: 12. The CDR3 runs to 15 residues. Germline values: CDR1 MDHEN, CDR2 SYDVKM. The CDR3 spells CASRQSGGLWTEAFF. In DNA, the CDR3 is TGTGCCAGCAGGCAATCAGGGGGGCTATGGACTGAAGCTTTCTTT.

This chain connects TRBV10-3 to TRBJ1-1, with 7 bases lining up with TRBD1. Germline-derived CDR1 and CDR2 are ENHRY and SYGVKD. This CDR3 has 13 amino acids. After removal of 11 bases from V and 4 bases from J, the junction contained 10 bases not matched to a gene. The CDR3 here is CAVSMTGTTEAFF. CDR3 bases: TGTGCCGTCTCCATGACAGGGACCACTGAAGCTTTCTTT.

This clonotype has more than one count but fewer than ten. The rearrangement uses TRBV12-3 or TRBV12-4 and TRBJ1-4; TRBD1 is a possible D gene (6 bases). This CDR3 is 13 amino acids long. V lost 8 bases, J lost 8 bases, and 15 bases lay in between. The CDR3 is CASAVQGSEKLFF. The CDR3 nucleotides read TGTGCCAGCGCCGTACAGGGAAGCGAAAAACTGTTTTTT.

This clonotype showed up just a few times. The chain is built from TRBV29-1 and TRBJ1-1; D is uncertain. V was trimmed by 2 bases and J by 3 bases, leaving 13 bases between them. The CDR3 is made up of 14 amino acids. In germline, CDR1 is SQVTM, CDR2 ANQGSEA. The CDR3 here is CSVESAKEYTEAFF. The CDR3 nucleotides are TGCAGCGTTGAATCGGCCAAAGAATACACTGAAGCTTTCTTT.

This clonotype occurred many times. The chain combines TRBV29-1 with TRBJ2-7; 14 nucleotides align to TRBD2. J was trimmed by 7 bases and V by 7 bases; bases with no gene match: 6. CDR1 is SQVTM, CDR2 ANQGSEA, per germline. This CDR3 comprises 13 residues. CDR3 region: CSAAGLAGAEQYF. CDR3 nucleotide sequence: TGCAGCGCGGCGGGACTAGCGGGAGCTGAGCAGTACTTC.

Only one count was recorded for this clonotype. The V gene is TRBV7-8, the J gene TRBJ2-5, with TRBD2 identical over 11 bases. Germline V gene lookup returns CDR1 SGHVS and CDR2 FQNEAQ. The CDR3 sequence is 16 residues long. The V gene end was trimmed by 6 bases and the J gene end by 1 base; junction bases not matched to a gene: 7. The CDR3 sequence is CASRPGLAELQETQYF. The CDR3 nucleotides read TGTGCCAGCAGACCGGGACTAGCGGAACTCCAAGAGACCCAGTACTTC.

The CDR3 sequence: CASRTGDRQPQHF. In nucleotides, the CDR3 is TGTGCCAGTCGAACCGGGGATCGTCAGCCCCAGCATTTT. The chain is built from TRBV19 and TRBJ1-5; D remains ambiguous. The V end was cut by 8 bases, the J end by 6 bases, with 14 bases between. Germline CDR1 reads LNHDA; CDR2 reads SQIVND (reference sequence). The CDR3 sequence is 13 residues long.

This chain joins TRBV6-5 and TRBJ1-3; D gene ambiguous. V was cut by 4 bases and J by 3 bases, with 19 bases left in between. There are 17 residues in the CDR3. Germline V gene sequence: CDR1 MNHEY, CDR2 SVGAGI. Written as DNA, the CDR3 is TGTGCCAGCAGTTTCCTCCCCCTAAATGGACGTGGAAACACCATATATTTT. Protein sequence: CASSFLPLNGRGNTIYF.

This clonotype was detected ten times or more. This chain links TRBV9 with TRBJ1-5, with D possibly TRBD1 on 5 matching bases. The length of the CDR3 is 15 residues. V shed 2 bases and J shed 2 bases, with 11 bases lying between them. Germline CDR1 and CDR2: SGDLS and YYNGEE. The CDR3 sequence: CASSVAGDGNQPQHF. CDR3 in DNA: TGTGCCAGCAGCGTCGCTGGGGACGGCAATCAGCCCCAGCATTTT.